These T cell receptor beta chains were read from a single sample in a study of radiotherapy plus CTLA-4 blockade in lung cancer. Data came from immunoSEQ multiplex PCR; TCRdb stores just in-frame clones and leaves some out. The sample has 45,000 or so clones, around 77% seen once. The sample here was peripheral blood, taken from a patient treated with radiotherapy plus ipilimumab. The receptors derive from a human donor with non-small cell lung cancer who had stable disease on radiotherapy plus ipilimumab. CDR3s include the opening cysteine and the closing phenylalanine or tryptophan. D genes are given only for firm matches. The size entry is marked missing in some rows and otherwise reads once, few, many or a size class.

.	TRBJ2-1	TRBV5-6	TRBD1	TGTGCCAGCAGCTTGGTACAGGGGATCCGGTATGAGCAGTTCTTC	CASSLVQGIRYEQFF
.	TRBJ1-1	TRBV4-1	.	TGCGCCAGCAGCCAGTTATTAACAGGGAACTTGGGTGCTTTCTTT	CASSQLLTGNLGAFF
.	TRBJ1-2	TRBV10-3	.	TGTGCCATCAGTGAAGGCCAGGGAGGGAACTATGGCTACACCTTC	CAISEGQGGNYGYTF
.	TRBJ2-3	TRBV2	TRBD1	TGTGCCAGCAGGGGACAGGGCCCCACAGATACGCAGTATTTT	CASRGQGPTDTQYF
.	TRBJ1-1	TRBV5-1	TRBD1	TGCGCCAGCACCCCAAGAGGACAGGGGGCTACTGAAGCTTTCTTT	CASTPRGQGATEAFF
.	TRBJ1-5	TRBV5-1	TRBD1	TGCGCCAGCAGCATGGGACAGGGAAATCAGCCCCAGCATTTT	CASSMGQGNQPQHF
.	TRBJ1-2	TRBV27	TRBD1	TGTGCCAGCACAGGGGGGCCAGGAGATGGCTACACCTTC	CASTGGPGDGYTF
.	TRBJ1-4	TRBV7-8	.	TGTGCCAGCAGCTTAGGAGGGGCCTTCCGAGAAAAACTGTTTTTT	CASSLGGAFREKLFF
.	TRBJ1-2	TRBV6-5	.	TGTGCCAGTAAGGGAACGGACTATGGCTACACCTTC	CASKGTDYGYTF
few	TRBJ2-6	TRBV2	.	TGTGCCAGCAGGGGCAGGGCTAGCTCTGGGGCCAACGTCCTGACTTTC	CASRGRASSGANVLTF
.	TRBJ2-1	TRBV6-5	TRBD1	TGTGCCAGCAGTTACTCGGGACAGGGAGTTGACAATGAGCAGTTCTTC	CASSYSGQGVDNEQFF
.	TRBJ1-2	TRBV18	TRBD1	TGTGCCAGCTCATCTAGACAGGACAGGGACGGATATGGCTACACCTTC	CASSSRQDRDGYGYTF
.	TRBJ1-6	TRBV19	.	TGTGCCAGTAGTTCCCCAACAGGGATTTGGAATTCACCCCTCCACTTT	CASSSPTGIWNSPLHF
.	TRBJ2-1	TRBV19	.	TGTGCCAGTAGTAAAAACCGACGGGAGTTCTTC	CASSKNRREFF
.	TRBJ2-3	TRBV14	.	TGTGCCAGCAGCCAGAATCACAGGGTGCCCACAGATACGCAGTATTTT	CASSQNHRVPTDTQYF
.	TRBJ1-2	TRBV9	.	TGTGCCAGCAGCCCCCTGTCCGACATCAACTATGGCTACACCTTC	CASSPLSDINYGYTF
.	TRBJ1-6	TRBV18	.	TGTGCCAGCTCACCCTCGGCCATATTTTCACCCCTCCACTTT	CASSPSAIFSPLHF
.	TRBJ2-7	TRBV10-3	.	TGTGCCATCAGTGAACCGGGATCGAGGATCTACGAGCAGTACTTC	CAISEPGSRIYEQYF
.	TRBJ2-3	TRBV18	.	TGTGCCAGCTCACCGATGGTCACAGATACGCAGTATTTT	CASSPMVTDTQYF
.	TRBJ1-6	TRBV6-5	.	TGTGCCAGCAGCACGGACAGCTCCTATAATTCACCCCTCCACTTT	CASSTDSSYNSPLHF
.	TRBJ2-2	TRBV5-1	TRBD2	TGCGCCAGCAGCTTCGGACTAGCGGGGGGTTCTGGGGAGCTGTTTTTT	CASSFGLAGGSGELFF
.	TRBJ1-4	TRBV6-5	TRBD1	TGTGCCAGCAGTTACTCGACAGGGGAAAAACTGTTTTTT	CASSYSTGEKLFF
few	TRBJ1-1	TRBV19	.	TGTGCCAGTTTCTCCAGGGGCCGAGGGACTGAAGCTTTCTTT	CASFSRGRGTEAFF
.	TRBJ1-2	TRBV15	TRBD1	TGTGCCACCAGCAGTATCCGGGGACAGGGGGAGCGTGGTGGCTACACCTTC	CATSSIRGQGERGGYTF
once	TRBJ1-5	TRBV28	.	TGTGCCAGCAGTCTACAAAAGACAGCTAGCAATCAGCCCCAGCATTTT	CASSLQKTASNQPQHF
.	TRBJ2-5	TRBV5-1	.	TGCGCCAGCAGCTTTCAGAGCGGAGAAGAGACCCAGTACTTC	CASSFQSGEETQYF
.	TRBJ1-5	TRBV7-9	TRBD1	TGTGCCAGCAGCAGACTTGGGACAGGGGATCAGCCCCAGCATTTT	CASSRLGTGDQPQHF